One sample yielded the 9 T cell receptor beta chains listed below, sequenced in a study of blood T cell repertoires in COVID-19. The table came from immunoSEQ multiplex PCR; TCRdb's copy has only in-frame clones and leaves some out. Here the sample spans some 99,000 clones, 86% being singletons. The sequenced sample was peripheral blood. Receptor source: a woman aged 55-70 years in a cohort sampled during active or convalescent COVID-19.

The J gene is TRBJ2-3, the V gene TRBV7-3; 11 bases map to TRBD2. Trimming removed 6 bases from V and 4 bases from J; junction bases left unmatched: 6. From germline, CDR1 is SGHTA and CDR2 FQGTGA. The CDR3 is 15 residues long. The DNA for the CDR3 is TGTGCCAGCAGTTTAGCGGGAGGGCGAGCAGATACGCAGTATTTT. This translates into CASSLAGGRADTQYF.

The chain recombines TRBV7-3 with TRBJ2-3; tentative D call: TRBD1 (6 bases). The germline V gene has CDR1 SGHTA and CDR2 FQGTGA. This CDR3 is 14 amino acids long. The V gene lost 5 bases and the J gene lost 1 base, with 10 bases spanning the gap. In DNA, the CDR3 is TGTGCCAGCAGCCCTAGACAGGGCACAGATACGCAGTATTTT. The encoded protein is CASSPRQGTDTQYF.

V usage is TRBV5-1 and J usage is TRBJ2-2, with 11 bases fitting TRBD2. CDR3 size: 16 residues. Unmatched junction bases numbered 5, after V lost 0 bases and J lost 7 bases. Germline CDR1 reads SGHRS; CDR2 reads YFSETQ. The CDR3 region has the DNA TGCGCCAGCAGCTTGGATCTAGCGGGAGGTAGCGGGGAGCTGTTTTTT. It specifies CASSLDLAGGSGELFF.

The chain is built from TRBV5-1 and TRBJ2-6, with TRBD1 matching over 7 bases. The junction had 10 bases not matched to a gene; V was cut back by 2 bases and J by 2 bases. Germline V lookup: CDR1 SGHRS, CDR2 YFSETQ. The CDR3 is made up of 18 amino acids. This CDR3 is CASSFEGATIPGANVLTF. The CDR3 nucleotides read TGCGCCAGCAGCTTCGAGGGGGCCACGATCCCTGGGGCCAACGTCCTGACTTTC.

J is TRBJ2-2 and V is TRBV7-3; 11 nucleotides match TRBD2. Germline trimming cut 6 bases from V and 6 bases from J; bases unmatched to any gene: 3. Per the germline V gene, CDR1 is SGHTA and CDR2 is FQGTGA. The CDR3 length is 14 residues. The CDR3 loop is CASSFSGRAGELFF. In DNA, the CDR3 is TGTGCCAGCAGTTTTAGCGGGAGGGCCGGGGAGCTGTTTTTT.

V gene TRBV6-2 or TRBV6-3 combines with J gene TRBJ2-2; D possibly corresponds to TRBD1 (6 bases). The ends were cut back, 1 base at V and 0 bases at J, with 9 bases in the middle. CDR3 length: 16 amino acids. Per the germline V gene, CDR1 is MNHEY and CDR2 is SVGEGT. The CDR3 here is CASSYWTVSNTGELFF. As DNA, the CDR3 is TGTGCCAGCAGTTACTGGACAGTATCGAACACCGGGGAGCTGTTTTTT.

This clone has a handful of counts. The chain couples TRBV19 to TRBJ2-7, with a tentative D call TRBD1 (6 bases). Germline V gives CDR1 LNHDA, CDR2 SQIVND (reference sequence). This CDR3 spans 14 amino acids. Trimming stripped 3 bases from V and 2 bases from J, with 11 bases between. In DNA, the CDR3 is TGTGCCAGTAGTATTGGGGACACCACCTACGAGCAGTACTTC. It is translated as CASSIGDTTYEQYF.

The count of this clone is one. The rearrangement links TRBV7-8 to TRBJ2-5; a possible D gene is TRBD1 (6 bases). Looked up from germline, CDR1 is SGHVS and CDR2 is FQNEAQ. Trimming removed 4 bases from V and 5 bases from J, with 11 bases in between. The length of the CDR3 is 13 residues. The CDR3 is CASSSQGRETQYF. In DNA, the CDR3 is TGTGCCAGCAGCTCACAGGGAAGGGAGACCCAGTACTTC.

V usage is TRBV5-4 and J usage is TRBJ2-3; 8 bases are a match to TRBD2. Trimming at V came to 3 bases and at J to 1 base, leaving 4 bases not matched to a gene. The CDR3 is 15 amino acids. Germline CDR1 is SGHNT and CDR2 is YYREEE (reference sequence). The CDR3 region is CASSSGGAGTDTQYF. CDR3 coding DNA: TGTGCCAGCAGCTCCGGGGGGGCGGGCACAGATACGCAGTATTTT.